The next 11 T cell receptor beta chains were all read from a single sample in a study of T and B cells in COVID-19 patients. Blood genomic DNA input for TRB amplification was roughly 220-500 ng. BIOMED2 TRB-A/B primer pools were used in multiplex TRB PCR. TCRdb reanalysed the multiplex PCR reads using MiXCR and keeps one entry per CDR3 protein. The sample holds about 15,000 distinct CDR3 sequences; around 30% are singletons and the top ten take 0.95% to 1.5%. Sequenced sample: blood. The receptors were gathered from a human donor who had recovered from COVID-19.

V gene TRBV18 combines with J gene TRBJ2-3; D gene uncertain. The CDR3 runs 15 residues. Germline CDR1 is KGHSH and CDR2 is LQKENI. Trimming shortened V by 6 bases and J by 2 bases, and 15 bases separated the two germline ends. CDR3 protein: CASSPPRAYTDTQYF. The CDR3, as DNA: TGTGCCAGCTCCCCCCCCCGGGCCTACACAGATACGCAGTATTTT.

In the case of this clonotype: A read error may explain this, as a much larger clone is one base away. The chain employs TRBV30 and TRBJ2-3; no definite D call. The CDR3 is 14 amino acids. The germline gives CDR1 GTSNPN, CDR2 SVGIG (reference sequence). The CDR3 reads CDWSPHAGTDTQYF. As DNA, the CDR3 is TGTGACTGGAGCCCACATGCGGGCACAGATACGCAGTATTTT.

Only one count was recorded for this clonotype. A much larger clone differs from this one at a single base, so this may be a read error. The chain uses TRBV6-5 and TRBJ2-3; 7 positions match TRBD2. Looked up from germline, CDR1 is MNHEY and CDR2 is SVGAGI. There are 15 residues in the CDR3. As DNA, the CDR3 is TGTGCCAGCAGTCCTAGCGGTACTAGCACAGATACGCAGAATTTT. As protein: CASSPSGTSTDTQNF.

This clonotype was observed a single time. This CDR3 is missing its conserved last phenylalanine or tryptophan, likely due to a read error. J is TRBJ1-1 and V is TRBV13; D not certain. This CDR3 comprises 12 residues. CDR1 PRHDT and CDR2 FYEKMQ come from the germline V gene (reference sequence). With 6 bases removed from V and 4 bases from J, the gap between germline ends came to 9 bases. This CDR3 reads CASRTLGTEAFS. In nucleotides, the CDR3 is TGTGCCAGCAGAACCTTGGGCACTGAAGCTTTCTCT.

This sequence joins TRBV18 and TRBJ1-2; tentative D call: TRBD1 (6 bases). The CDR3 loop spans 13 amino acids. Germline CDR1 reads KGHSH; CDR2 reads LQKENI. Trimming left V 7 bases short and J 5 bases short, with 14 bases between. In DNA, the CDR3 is TGTGCCAGCTTCGAGACAGGCGGGTATGGCTACACCTTC. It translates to CASFETGGYGYTF. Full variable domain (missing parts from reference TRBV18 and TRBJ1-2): NAGVMQNPRHLVRRRGQEARLRCSPMKGHSHVYWYRQLPEEGLKFMVYLQKENIIDESGMPKERFSAEFPKEGPSILRIQQVVRGDSAAYFCASFETGGYGYTFGSGTRLTVV.

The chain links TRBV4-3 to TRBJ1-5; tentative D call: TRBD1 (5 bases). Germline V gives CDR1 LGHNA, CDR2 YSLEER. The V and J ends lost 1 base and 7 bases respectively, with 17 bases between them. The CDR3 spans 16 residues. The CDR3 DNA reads TGCGCCAGCAGCCAAGTGGGACCCCCCATGGGGCAGCCCCAGCATTTT. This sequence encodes CASSQVGPPMGQPQHF.

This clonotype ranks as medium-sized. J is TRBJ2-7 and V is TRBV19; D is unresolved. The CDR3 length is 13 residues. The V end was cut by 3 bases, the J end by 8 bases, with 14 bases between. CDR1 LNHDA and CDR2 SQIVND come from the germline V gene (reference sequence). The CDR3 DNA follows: TGTGCCAGTAGTATTCGGGCAGGCCTACAGCAGTACTTC. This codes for CASSIRAGLQQYF.

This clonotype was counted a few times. CDR3 DNA sequence: TGTGCCAGCACCGTCCGGGGGGCTCAGGCTGGAAACACCATATATTTT. Its protein product is CASTVRGAQAGNTIYF. J is TRBJ1-3 and V is TRBV7-2; weak D call: TRBD1 (6 bases). V was pared by 7 bases and J by 2 bases, with 18 bases between. Germline V gene data show CDR1 as SGHTA and CDR2 as FQGNSA. This CDR3 region has 16 residues. The full variable domain, completed using reference TRBV7-2 and TRBJ1-3, is GAGVSQSPSNKVTEKGKDVELRCDPISGHTALYWYRQSLGQGLEFLIYFQGNSAPDKSGLPSDRFSAERTGGSVSTLTIQRTQQEDSAVYLCASTVRGAQAGNTIYFGEGSWLTVV.

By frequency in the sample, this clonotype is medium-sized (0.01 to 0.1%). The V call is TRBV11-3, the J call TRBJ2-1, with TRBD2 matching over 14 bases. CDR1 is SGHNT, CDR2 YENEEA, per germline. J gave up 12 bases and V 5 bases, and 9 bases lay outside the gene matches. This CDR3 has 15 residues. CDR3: CASSGATSGGAGQFF. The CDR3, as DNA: TGTGCCAGCAGCGGCGCGACTAGCGGGGGGGCCGGGCAGTTCTTC.

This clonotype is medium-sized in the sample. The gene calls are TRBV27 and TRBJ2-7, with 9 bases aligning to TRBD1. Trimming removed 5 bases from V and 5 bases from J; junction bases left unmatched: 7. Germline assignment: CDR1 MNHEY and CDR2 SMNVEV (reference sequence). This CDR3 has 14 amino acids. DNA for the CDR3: TGTGCCAGCAGTCTTGCCGGGACAGGGAACGAGCAGTACTTC. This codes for CASSLAGTGNEQYF.

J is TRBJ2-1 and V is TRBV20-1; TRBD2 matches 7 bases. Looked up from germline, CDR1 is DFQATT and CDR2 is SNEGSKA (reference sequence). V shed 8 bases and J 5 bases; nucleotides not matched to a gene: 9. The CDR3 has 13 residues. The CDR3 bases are TGCAGTATGACGGGGGGTCTAAACAATGAGCAGTTCTTC. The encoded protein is CSMTGGLNNEQFF.